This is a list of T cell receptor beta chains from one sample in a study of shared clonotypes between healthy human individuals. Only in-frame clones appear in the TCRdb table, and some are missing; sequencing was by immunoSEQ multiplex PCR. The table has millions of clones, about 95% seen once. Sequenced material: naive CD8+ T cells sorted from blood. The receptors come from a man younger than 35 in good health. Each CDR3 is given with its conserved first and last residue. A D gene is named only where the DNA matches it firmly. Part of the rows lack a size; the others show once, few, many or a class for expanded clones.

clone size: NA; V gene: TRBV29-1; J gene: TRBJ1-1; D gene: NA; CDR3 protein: CSVHVATVEAFF; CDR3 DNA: TGCAGCGTCCACGTTGCGACCGTAGAAGCTTTCTTT
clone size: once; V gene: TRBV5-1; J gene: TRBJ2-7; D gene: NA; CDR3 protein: CASSLAPGVVYEQYF; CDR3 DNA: TGCGCCAGCAGCTTGGCACCGGGAGTAGTCTACGAGCAGTACTTC
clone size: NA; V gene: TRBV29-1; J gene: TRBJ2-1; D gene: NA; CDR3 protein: CSVEVGGNEQFF; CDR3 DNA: TGCAGCGTTGAGGTGGGAGGTAATGAGCAGTTCTTC
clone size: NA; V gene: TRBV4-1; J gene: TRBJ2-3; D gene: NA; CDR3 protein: CASSPLPADTQYF; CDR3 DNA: TGCGCCAGCAGCCCACTCCCTGCGGATACGCAGTATTTT
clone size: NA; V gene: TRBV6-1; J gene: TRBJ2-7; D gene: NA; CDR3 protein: CASSAGLLYEQYF; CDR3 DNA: TGTGCCAGCAGTGCGGGACTGCTCTACGAGCAGTACTTC
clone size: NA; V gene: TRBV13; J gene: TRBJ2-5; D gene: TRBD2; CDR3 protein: CASSQGLAEETQYF; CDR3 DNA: TGTGCCAGCAGCCAGGGACTAGCTGAAGAGACCCAGTACTTC
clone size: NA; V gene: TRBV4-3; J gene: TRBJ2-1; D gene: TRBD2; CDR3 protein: CASSQDLLRRREGGLYNEQFF; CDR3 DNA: TGCGCCAGCAGCCAAGATTTGCTCCGGCGCCGGGAGGGAGGGCTTTACAATGAGCAGTTCTTC
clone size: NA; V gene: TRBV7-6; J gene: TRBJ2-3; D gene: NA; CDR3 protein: CASSLERGADTQYF; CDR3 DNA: TGTGCCAGCAGCTTAGAAAGGGGCGCAGATACGCAGTATTTT
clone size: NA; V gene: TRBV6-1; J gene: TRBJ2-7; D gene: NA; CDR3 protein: CASSDLGGTYEQYF; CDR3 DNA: TGTGCCAGCAGTGACCTGGGGGGTACCTACGAGCAGTACTTC
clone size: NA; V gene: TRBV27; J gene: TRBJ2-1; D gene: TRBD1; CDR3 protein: CASRLGGQGTSAQFF; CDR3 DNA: TGTGCCAGCAGGCTAGGGGGACAGGGAACATCAGCGCAGTTCTTC
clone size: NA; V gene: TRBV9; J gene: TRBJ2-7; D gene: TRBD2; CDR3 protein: CASSLGTSGVYEQYF; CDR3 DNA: TGTGCCAGCAGCCTCGGGACTAGCGGGGTGTACGAGCAGTACTTC
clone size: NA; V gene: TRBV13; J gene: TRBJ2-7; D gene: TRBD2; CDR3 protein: CASSPGGERSYEQYF; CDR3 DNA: TGTGCCAGCAGCCCCGGGGGGGAACGGTCCTACGAGCAGTACTTC
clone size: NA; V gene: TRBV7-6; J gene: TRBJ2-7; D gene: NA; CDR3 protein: CASSLLSRAHEQYF; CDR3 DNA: TGTGCCAGCAGCCTCCTTAGCAGGGCCCACGAGCAGTACTTC
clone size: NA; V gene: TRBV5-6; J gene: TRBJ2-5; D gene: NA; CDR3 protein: CASSLGSGAGETQYF; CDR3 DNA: TGTGCCAGCAGCTTGGGGTCTGGGGCAGGAGAGACCCAGTACTTC
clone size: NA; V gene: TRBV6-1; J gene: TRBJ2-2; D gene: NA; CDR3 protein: CASEDKNTGELFF; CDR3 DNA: TGTGCCAGCGAGGATAAGAACACCGGGGAGCTGTTTTTT